Sequencing of this T cell receptor beta chain was carried out in a study of blood T cell repertoires in COVID-19. On the study more broadly: PBMCs, B-cell-depleted T cells, or T cells were the source of the cDNA or gDNA that made up the material.

Per germline, CDR1 SEHNR and CDR2 FQNEAQ (reference sequence). This CDR3 comprises 15 residues. Trimming at V came to 0 bases and at J to 5 bases, leaving 3 bases not matched to a gene. Source study methods: Amplification of reference gene primers provided the estimated nucleated cell counts. Produced via immunoSEQ multiplex PCR; TCRdb's table is partial and in-frame only. Clone size and the V and J calls come from that table; the DNA yielded D and trimming. The table shows about 160,000 clones, with 86% occurring only once. The sequence derives from a woman in her sixties or seventies with acute or convalescent COVID-19. The specimen sequenced was peripheral blood. V is TRBV7-9 and J is TRBJ2-1; 8 bases are a match to TRBD1. The CDR3 coding sequence is TGTGCCAGCAGCTTAGCTTGGACAGGGCACAATGAGCAGTTCTTC. Its protein is CASSLAWTGHNEQFF.